This T cell receptor beta chain is from a study of T cell changes during pregnancy in multiple sclerosis. Clones were sequenced by immunoSEQ multiplex PCR, and TCRdb holds only the in-frame ones, with some missing. The sample consists of around 99,000 clones, about 90% of them appearing once. The CDR3 loop spans 14 amino acids. The junction had 12 bases not matched to a gene; V was cut back by 10 bases and J by 5 bases. Germline loops: CDR1 MNHEY, CDR2 SVGAGI. This sample comprised peripheral blood, obtained in the third trimester of pregnancy. The rearrangement links TRBV6-5 to TRBJ1-1; TRBD1 matches at 8 bases. This TCR derives from a female donor in good health, enrolled as a control in a pregnancy study. CDR3: CATETGARRTEAFF. The CDR3 nucleotides read TGTGCCACCGAGACAGGGGCAAGGAGGACTGAAGCTTTCTTT.